This T cell receptor beta chain came from a study of cytomegalovirus exposure and HLA in healthy donors (dated by TCRdb to about 2017). Notes on the research overall: An earlier analysis of some 620 of the donors reported about 300 Gb of sequence data and approximately 120 million unique TCR beta sequences obtained from 180 million or so T cells. All discovery cohort repertoires had been generated on a single sequencing platform. The number of donors typed differed by locus, with about 629-630 for A, B, C, DRB1 and DQB1, around 560 for DQA1, about 610 for DPA1, and around 460 for DPB1. To decide whether each TCR beta V gene segment behaved as functional or pseudogenic, an earlier analysis of 587 of the donors relied on high-throughput TCR beta sequencing. The T cell repertoires of some 700 subjects were profiled by immunosequencing and related to cytomegalovirus serostatus. In the later analysis, no new phenotypic data were used to find candidate immune exposures; instead, reliance was placed on TCR beta sequences and their occurrence across donors. A later analysis re-analyzed previously published TCR beta repertoires from 650 to 800 donors and added high-resolution HLA genotyping to study TCR occurrence patterns. The study aimed to test whether signatures of past pathogen exposure could be identified by cataloging public T cell receptors. In a later genetic analysis, genome-wide SNP genotypes for 398 of the 666 donors were used, and that subset was treated as a discovery cohort. Because of strong linkage in the cohort, a handful of DR-DQ haplotypes were treated as single units for association and clustering. Among 350 to 400 genotyped donors of the cohort, an average of approximately 250,000 unique TCR beta nucleotide sequences were sequenced per donor, around 20% of them non-productive. To predict cytomegalovirus infection status, the study brought together high-throughput TCR immunosequencing, statistical association of individual TCRs with disease status, and machine learning. Among the approximately 430 genotyped donors, under 90% belonged to the genetic ancestry cluster associated with self-reported Caucasian donors. Class I and class II HLA loci were covered by the typing at four-digit resolution. Alongside the repertoire data, information on donor age, sex, ethnicity and CMV serostatus was compiled. Roughly 300 gigabases of sequencing data and tens of millions of unique TCR sequences were included in an early release covering around 650 HLA-typed donors. Along with the roughly 710-subject first cohort, a separate validation cohort of over a hundred different subjects was used.

Beyond this particular receptor, the publication reports: Because the 87-base-pair reads could not distinguish some IMGT-functional V segments, including TRBV6-2 and TRBV6-3, those segments were excluded. A further reported finding was that TCR beta sequences accurately predicted the HLA-A and HLA-B alleles for most subjects in the first cohort. The earlier analysis of some 540 of the donors excluded some 15 rarely observed V segments, including chromosome 9 orphons, because counts were too low. In a later analysis, around 17,000 TCR beta sequences were associated with specific HLA alleles at a false discovery rate of 0.05. Linkage disequilibrium might explain the correlated functional status among segregating V segments, but an unknown experimental factor could not be excluded. CMV serostatus was the only immune exposure information available for the cohort. V-gene and J-gene trimming of TCR beta chains was associated with a missense DCLRE1C variant in a later genetic analysis, and the association was replicated in an independent cohort. In an earlier analysis of more than 500 of the donors, most TCR beta V segments appeared in productive rearrangements about 90% or about 30% of the time, broadly matching IMGT annotations. In a later analysis, the rate of TCR association differed among HLA loci, with DRB1 alleles having the most associated TCRs and HLA-C alleles having the fewest. A later analysis reported that several top co-occurrence clusters appeared linked to parvovirus B19, influenza, CMV and Epstein-Barr virus. HLA typing was unavailable for some donors at each locus, so association tests used only the typed subset. Three of the identified cytomegalovirus-associated TCR beta chains were confirmed in vitro to be specific for cytomegalovirus antigens. While some public TCRs were present in many individuals, most TCR sequences turned up only very rarely across donors. When HLA alleles, especially DR and DQ, strongly co-occurred, attributing TCR associations to individual alleles was difficult. The classifier was reported to diagnose cytomegalovirus status with high specificity and sensitivity in both the original cohort and the validation cohort. The study listed 150 to 200 TCR beta chains as associated with cytomegalovirus. The authors suggested that the approach could potentially be extended to other disease states and immunological phenotypes. Most CMV-associated TCR beta chains appeared to be HLA-restricted in a later analysis, and the HLA associations seemed to be driven largely by CMV exposure. Compared with the roughly 700-donor mean, donors in an Asian-associated ancestry cluster had fewer N-insertions in productive TCRs, according to a later genetic analysis. A group of highly shared sequence variants was considered likely to be a technical artifact of the sequencing pipeline. The cohort was sequenced for TCR beta chains only, and without alpha or paired-chain data the features that could be detected were limited. Roughly uniform sequencing depth across donors was assumed in presence/absence analyses, although this assumption may not hold. Compared with equally common non-associated chains, HLA-associated TCR beta chains in a later analysis were more clonally expanded and had lower generation probabilities.

V is trimmed back by 7 bases and J by 4 bases, and the junction contains 6 bases that no gene match accounts for. CDR1 SGHVS and CDR2 FNYEAQ are derived from the germline V gene. Reading from cysteine to phenylalanine, the CDR3 counts 13 amino acids. Only the CDR3 portion is preserved as DNA: 39 bases, with reading frame beginning at the first base. The cohort comprised under 700 healthy bone marrow donors. All cohort members were sampled while nominally healthy, although unrecorded immune exposures were likely present. The donor tested CMV seropositive, placing the donor among the approximately 310 seropositive members of the cohort. A peripheral blood sample was collected from each donor, and TCR beta sequencing was performed on peripheral blood mononuclear cells. Genomic DNA extraction from the blood cell samples was performed with the Qiagen DNeasy Blood Extraction Kit. Receptors were amplified or captured by the immunoSEQ multiplex PCR assay. A mixture of 60 forward primers for TCR Vbeta segments and 13 reverse primers for TCR Jbeta segments was used in the multiplex PCR. The CDR3 region of rearranged TCR beta genes was amplified from genomic DNA with a multiplex PCR assay. The Illumina HiSeq System was used to sequence the amplified TCR beta libraries as 87-base-pair reads. Per the authors' processing: A later analysis counted some 74 million unique TCR beta chains across the 666 repertoires, and around 12 million of these chains were shared by at least two donors. Raw reads were error-corrected and collapsed into unique sequences by a nearest-neighbor algorithm in which closely related sequences were merged to remove PCR and sequencing errors. Alignment of CDR3 sequences to IMGT reference sequences was used to assign V, D and J gene segments. For a sequence to be retained, at least a six-nucleotide match to both a V gene segment and a J gene segment was required. A rearrangement was called productive if the CDR3 had no stop codons and remained in frame with V and J, and every other rearrangement was called non-productive. Following IMGT convention, CDR3 was defined as the stretch from the second conserved V-encoded cysteine to the conserved J-encoded phenylalanine. In an earlier analysis of approximately 500 of the donors, sequences lacking an unambiguous match to a single V gene segment were excluded. An earlier analysis of approximately 590 of the donors called V segments functional above 56.7% productive rearrangements and segregating when the between-donor standard deviation exceeded 5%. A statistical classification framework was developed to diagnose cytomegalovirus status using the catalog of TCR beta chain sequences. In a later analysis, TCR nucleotide sequences were compared against IMGT/GENE-DB human TR gene sequences so that V and J genes could be assigned. The TCRdist pipeline was used in a later analysis to assign CDR3 sequences and most-parsimonious VDJ recombination scenarios. In a later analysis, each TCR beta chain was defined by its CDR3 amino acid sequence together with its V-gene family, and reads without a unique V-gene family were excluded. In a later analysis, 550 to 650 highly shared, low-generation-probability nucleotide sequences were removed to address suspected cross-contamination and a sequencing artifact. In a later analysis, a clonal expansion index for each public chain was calculated from normalized within-repertoire ranks of inferred template counts. In a later analysis, generation probabilities were computed using a VDJ recombination model fitted to out-of-frame rearrangements, and the results were checked against IGoR. In a later analysis, hypergeometric tests were used to score TCR-TCR, TCR-HLA and TCR-CMV co-occurrence, with a repertoire-size bias correction applied to TCR pairs. A later analysis estimated false discovery rates by permuting HLA or CMV assignments 20 times. A later analysis grouped co-occurring TCRs with DBSCAN, adding TCRdist sequence similarity when clustering within HLA-allele-positive subsets. Repertoires with fewer than 30,000 or more than 120,000 public chains, plus five repertoires with anomalous nucleotide sharing, were excluded from co-occurrence clustering. TCRdb obtained this table from immuneACCESS and retained in-frame rearrangements with V and J assigned. These tables miss some clones; where compared with another copy, unresolved V genes account for less than half of the shortfall, and the remainder is unexplained. V, J and clone size are taken as reported in that table, and D and trimming were inferred from the DNA itself. For this sample there are 95,000 to 150,000 clones; about 8% appear just once. The ten largest account for approximately 6% of the sample.

Regarding this clone: Its antigen has not been determined. Base quality data are lacking; no much larger clone is found one base away.

This clonotype was obtained from a woman in her thirties or forties in good health and CMV-seropositive. The V and J segments used are TRBV7-6 and TRBJ2-5; TRBD2 agrees with 7 junctional bases. The specimen sequenced was PBMCs. The DNA sequence reads TGTGCCAGCAAAAACAGCGGGGCAGAGACCCAGTACTTC. It codes for CASKNSGAETQYF.